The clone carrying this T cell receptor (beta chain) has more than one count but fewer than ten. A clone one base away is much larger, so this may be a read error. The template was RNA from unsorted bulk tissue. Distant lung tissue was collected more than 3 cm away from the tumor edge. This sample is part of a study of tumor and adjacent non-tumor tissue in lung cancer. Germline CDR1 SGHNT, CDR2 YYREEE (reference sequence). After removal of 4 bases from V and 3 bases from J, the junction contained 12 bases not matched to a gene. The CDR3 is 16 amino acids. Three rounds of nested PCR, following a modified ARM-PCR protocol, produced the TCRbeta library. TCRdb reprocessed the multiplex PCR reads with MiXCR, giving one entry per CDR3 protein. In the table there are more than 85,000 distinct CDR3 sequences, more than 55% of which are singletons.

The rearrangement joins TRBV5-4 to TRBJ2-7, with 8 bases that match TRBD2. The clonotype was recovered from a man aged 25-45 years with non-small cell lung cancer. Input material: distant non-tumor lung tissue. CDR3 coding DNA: TGTGCCAGCAGCCCAAGGGCTAGCGGGTCCAACTACGAGCAGTACTTC. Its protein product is CASSPRASGSNYEQYF. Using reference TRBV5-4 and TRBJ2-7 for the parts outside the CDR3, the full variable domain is ETGVTQSPTHLIKTRGQQVTLRCSSQSGHNTVSWYQQALGQGPQFIFQYYREEENGRGNFPPRFSGLQFPNYSSELNVNALELDDSALYLCASSPRASGSNYEQYFGPGTRLTVT.